This TCR beta chain was sequenced in a study of shared clonotypes between healthy human individuals. On the study more broadly: In total, the donors were a couple of women and a few men aged 18 to 49. General study results and limits: Represented diversity (both genetic and exposure-history) was limited by the small number of donors.

As regards this clone: Antigen unknown.

CD45RO-negative cells were positively selected for CCR7, leaving out terminally differentiated effector memory CD45RA+ cells. Original handling: From ImmunoSEQ came sequences covering only the junction and carrying no quality scores, so filtering differed. The method was immunoSEQ multiplex PCR; TCRdb's version includes in-frame clones alone and lacks a portion of them. V, J and clone size are taken as reported in that table, and D and trimming were inferred from the DNA itself. This table has about 2 million clones, roughly 95% appearing once. Sequences were obtained from naive CD8+ T cells sorted from blood. The TCR comes from a man between 18 and 29 years old in good health.

The CDR3 DNA reads as TGTGCCAGCAGCCCCGGGGTAACTAGCACAGATACGCAGTATTTT. Translated: CASSPGVTSTDTQYF. V gene TRBV9 combines with J gene TRBJ2-3; tentatively, D is TRBD2 (5 bases). V was clipped by 4 bases and J by 0 bases, with 12 bases between them. CDR3 length: 15 amino acids. Germline V gene lookup returns CDR1 SGDLS and CDR2 YYNGEE.